The sequence of this TCR beta chain was determined in a study of blood T cells in healthy people across ages. In the study overall: Using template switching, researchers captured about one barcoded beta molecule for each two T cells. Study-wide points: Samples with more naive T cells showed higher observed beta diversity.

As concerns this clonotype: Antigen: not known.

The authors ran a second PCR of roughly 6 to 12 cycles using a sample-barcoded 5' primer and a J-beta primer mix. TCRdb re-called the 5' RACE reads through MiXCR, storing one row per CDR3 protein. The sample lists some 1.7 million distinct CDR3 sequences; roughly 27% were seen once. The CDR3 sequence is 14 residues long. Germline V gene sequence: CDR1 SGHTA, CDR2 FQGNSA. The V end lost 7 bases, the J end lost 8 bases, and 18 bases lay between the germline ends. Each of the donors had around 9 milliliters of peripheral blood drawn into EDTA-treated Vacutainer tubes. The sequence was collected from a young woman in good health. Sequenced input: blood. V gene TRBV7-2 combines with J gene TRBJ2-1; weak D call: TRBD2 (5 bases). In DNA form, the CDR3 reads TGTGCCAGCACCCTGGGTGGGTGGGGAGATGAGCAGTTCTTC. Its protein is CASTLGGWGDEQFF.